Here is one T cell receptor beta chain with its context. Its antigen is unidentified. With random hexamers, reverse transcription was performed on roughly 0.5 to 1 ug of RNA. The amplification used immunoSEQ multiplex PCR on TCR beta CDR3; it spanned 54 Vbeta and 13 Jbeta. TCRdb re-called the immunoSEQ multiplex PCR reads through MiXCR, storing one row per CDR3 protein. The sample carries approximately 160,000 distinct CDR3 sequences, around 94% recorded once. Negative magnetic isolation gave CD8+ and CD4+ cells; FACS enriched CD8+ TEMRA. The source of the sample is a study of CD8 T cells in Susac syndrome. V was cut by 9 bases and J by 2 bases, with 10 bases left in between. This CDR3 region has 12 residues. Per the germline V gene, CDR1 is SNHLY and CDR2 is FYNNEI. General study results and limits: The study's TCR sequencing and HLA analysis drew on a certain number of individuals. That number was acknowledged as relatively small.

The chain uses TRBV2 and TRBJ1-1; perhaps TRBD1 as D (6 bases). The receptor was derived from a human donor with multiple sclerosis. The sample was CD4+ T cells from PBMCs. DNA of the CDR3: TGTGCCAGGCGCAGGGGAAACACTGAAGCTTTCTTT. Translation gives CARRRGNTEAFF. Full variable domain (outside the CDR3, taken from reference TRBV2 and TRBJ1-1): EPEVTQTPSHQVTQMGQEVILRCVPISNHLYFYWYRQILGQKVEFLVSFYNNEISEKSEIFDDQFSVERPDGSNFTLKIRSTKLEDSAMYFCARRRGNTEAFFGQGTRLTVV.